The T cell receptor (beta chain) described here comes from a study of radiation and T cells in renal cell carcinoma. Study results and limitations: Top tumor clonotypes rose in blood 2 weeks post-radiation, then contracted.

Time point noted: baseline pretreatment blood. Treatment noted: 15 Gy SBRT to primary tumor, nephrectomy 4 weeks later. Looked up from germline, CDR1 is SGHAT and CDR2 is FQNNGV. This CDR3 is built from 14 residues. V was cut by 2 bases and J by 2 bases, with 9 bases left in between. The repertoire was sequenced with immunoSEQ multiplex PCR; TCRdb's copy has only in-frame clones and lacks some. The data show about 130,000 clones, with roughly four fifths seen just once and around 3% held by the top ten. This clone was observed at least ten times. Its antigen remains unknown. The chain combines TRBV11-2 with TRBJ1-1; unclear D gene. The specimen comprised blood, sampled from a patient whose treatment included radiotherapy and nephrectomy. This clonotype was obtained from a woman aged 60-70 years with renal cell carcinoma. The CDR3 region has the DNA TGTGCCAGCAGCTTAACGTCGGGAAACACTGAAGCTTTCTTT. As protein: CASSLTSGNTEAFF. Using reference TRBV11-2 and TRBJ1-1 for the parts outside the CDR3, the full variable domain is EAGVAQSPRYKIIEKRQSVAFWCNPISGHATLYWYQQILGQGPKLLIQFQNNGVVDDSQLPKDRFSAERLKGVDSTLKIQPAKLEDSAVYLCASSLTSGNTEAFFGQGTRLTVV.